This T cell receptor (beta chain) derives from a study of blood T cell repertoires in COVID-19 (TCRdb year 2020). A note on the overall study: The collaborator samples originated in the United States, Italy and Spain and spanned the acute and convalescent phases of COVID-19. A de-identified subject ID, COVID-19 status, age in years and sex were almost always included in the sample metadata. Samples were obtained from the ongoing ImmuneRACE study (first 160 participants) and from about 1,300 subjects provided by 6 global collaborators. A freely available public database, intended as a resource for researchers studying the immune response to SARS-CoV-2, is where the repertoires were released. HLA class I and class II types, where available, came from metadata supplied by the sample provider rather than from assay-based typing. The material from the prospective study consisted of cDNA or gDNA derived from T cells, B-cell-depleted T cells, or PBMCs. The dataset comprised deeply sampled blood TCRbeta repertoires from subjects exposed to, actively infected with, or recovered from COVID-19.

The CDR3 contains 13 residues, cysteine and phenylalanine counted. Of all the DNA, just the CDR3 is kept, 39 bases in frame from base 1. V drops 4 bases and J drops 5 bases, leaving 8 bases in between. The immunoSEQ Assay, a bias-controlled multiplex PCR, was used to amplify TCRbeta CDR3 regions from genomic DNA. The authors' pipeline ran thus. The number of nucleated cells in each sample was estimated from the amplification of reference gene primers within the assay. To quantify the absolute abundance of each unique TCRbeta CDR3 rearrangement, sequence reads were collapsed and filtered. For each sample, productive Simpson clonality was calculated as the square root of Simpson's diversity index across productive rearrangements. Entries here come from immuneACCESS through TCRdb and include only in-frame sequences with V and J called. Some clones fail to appear in such tables; in the studies checked, an unresolved V gene covers under half of the shortfall, and the cause of the remainder is unknown. Clonal size and the V and J genes are those of that table, whereas D and trimming came from the DNA. This sample gives about 100,000 clones in total; approximately 80% of them show up just once. The top ten hold 10% to 15% of the sample.

The collaborating institutions used their own protocols to collect whole blood in K2EDTA tubes. For TCRbeta analysis, collaborators shipped samples as frozen whole blood, isolated PBMCs, or DNA extracted from either of those sample types. In the case of this clone: Its specific antigen is unknown. No clone much larger than this one lies a single base away; base qualities are absent.

What the study reported, not specific to this receptor: The quantity of clinical and demographic metadata differed by source and by participant and was supplied without curation.

This receptor was obtained from a man aged 50 to 60 with active or convalescent COVID-19. This sequence uses TRBV12-3 or TRBV12-4 and TRBJ2-2; a tentative D match to TRBD2 spans 6 bases. The material sequenced was peripheral blood. CDR3 reads: CASSSGETGELFF. The DNA reads as follows: TGTGCCAGCAGTTCGGGGGAGACCGGGGAGCTGTTTTTT.